This T cell receptor beta chain was documented in a study of blood T cell repertoires in COVID-19. This CDR3 has 18 residues. Losses at the gene ends were 7 bases for V and 7 bases for J; bases not matched to a gene: 18. The germline gives CDR1 MGHDK, CDR2 SYGVNS. Measured with immunoSEQ multiplex PCR; TCRdb has only the in-frame clones, and not every one. The table records a few hundred thousand clones, roughly 87% of them present only once. The sequenced sample was PBMCs or T cells enriched from blood (not recorded which). The TCR comes from a woman between 25 and 40 years old who had recovered from COVID-19. The chain couples TRBV25-1 to TRBJ2-2; the match to TRBD2 covers 10 bases. The CDR3 spells CASTQVGLAGDQGGELFF. CDR3 in DNA: TGTGCCAGCACCCAGGTGGGGCTAGCGGGAGATCAGGGCGGGGAGCTGTTTTTT.